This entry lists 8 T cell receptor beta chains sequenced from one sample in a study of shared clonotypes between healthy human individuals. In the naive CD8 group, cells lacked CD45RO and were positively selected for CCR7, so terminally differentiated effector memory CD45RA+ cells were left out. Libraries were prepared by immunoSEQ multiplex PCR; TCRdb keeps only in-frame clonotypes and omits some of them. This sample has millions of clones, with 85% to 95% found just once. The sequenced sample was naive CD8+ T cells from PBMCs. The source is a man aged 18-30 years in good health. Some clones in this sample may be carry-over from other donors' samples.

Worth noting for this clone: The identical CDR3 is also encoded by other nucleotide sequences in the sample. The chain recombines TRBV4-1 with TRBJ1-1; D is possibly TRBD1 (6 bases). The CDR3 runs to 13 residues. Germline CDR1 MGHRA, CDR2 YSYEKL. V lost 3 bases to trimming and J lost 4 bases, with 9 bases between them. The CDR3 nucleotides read TGCGCCAGCAGCCAGGTGACAGGCACTGAAGCTTTCTTT. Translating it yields CASSQVTGTEAFF.

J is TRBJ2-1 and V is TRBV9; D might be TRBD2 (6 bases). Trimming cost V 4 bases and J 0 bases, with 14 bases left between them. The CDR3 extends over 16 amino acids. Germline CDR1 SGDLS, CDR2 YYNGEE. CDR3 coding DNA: TGTGCCAGCAGCATCTCCCGACTAGACTCCTACAATGAGCAGTTCTTC. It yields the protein CASSISRLDSYNEQFF.

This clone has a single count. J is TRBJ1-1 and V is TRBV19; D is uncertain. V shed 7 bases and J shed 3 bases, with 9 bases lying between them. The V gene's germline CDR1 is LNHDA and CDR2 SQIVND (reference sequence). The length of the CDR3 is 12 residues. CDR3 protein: CASTVGYTEAFF. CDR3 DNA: TGTGCCAGTACGGTCGGCTACACTGAAGCTTTCTTT.

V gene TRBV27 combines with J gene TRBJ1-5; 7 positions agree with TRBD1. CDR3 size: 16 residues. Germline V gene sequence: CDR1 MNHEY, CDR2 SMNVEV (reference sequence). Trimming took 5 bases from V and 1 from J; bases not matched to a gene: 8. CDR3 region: CASSPRQGWSNQPQHF. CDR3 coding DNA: TGTGCCAGCAGTCCTCGACAGGGTTGGAGCAATCAGCCCCAGCATTTT.

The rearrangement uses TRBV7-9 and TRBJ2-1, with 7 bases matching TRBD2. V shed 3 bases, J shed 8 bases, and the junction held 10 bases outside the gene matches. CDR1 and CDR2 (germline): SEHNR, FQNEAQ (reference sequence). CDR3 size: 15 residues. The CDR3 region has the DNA TGTGCCAGCAGCTTCAACCCCGGACTAGTCGATGAGCAGTTCTTC. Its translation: CASSFNPGLVDEQFF.

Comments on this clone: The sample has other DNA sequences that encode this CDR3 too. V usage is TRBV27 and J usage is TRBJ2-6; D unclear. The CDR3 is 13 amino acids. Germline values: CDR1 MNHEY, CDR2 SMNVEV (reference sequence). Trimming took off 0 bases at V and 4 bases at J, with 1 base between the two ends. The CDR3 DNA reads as TGTGCCAGCAGTTTATCGGGGGCCAACGTCCTGACTTTC. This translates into CASSLSGANVLTF.

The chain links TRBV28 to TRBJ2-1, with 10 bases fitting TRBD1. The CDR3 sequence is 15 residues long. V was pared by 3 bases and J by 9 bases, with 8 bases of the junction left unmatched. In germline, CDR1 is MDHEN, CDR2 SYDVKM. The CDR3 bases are TGTGCCAGCAGTTTCGACAGGGGGCGGCCCAGTGAGCAGTTCTTC. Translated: CASSFDRGRPSEQFF.

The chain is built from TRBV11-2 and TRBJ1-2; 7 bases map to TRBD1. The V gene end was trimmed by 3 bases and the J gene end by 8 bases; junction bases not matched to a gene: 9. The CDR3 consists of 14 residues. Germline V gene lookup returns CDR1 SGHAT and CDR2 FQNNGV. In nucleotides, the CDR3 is TGTGCCAGCAGCTTTGTCACAGGGGTGAAGGGCTACACCTTC. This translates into CASSFVTGVKGYTF.